A selection of T cell receptor beta chains follows, all from one sample in a study of blood T cells in healthy people across ages. TCRdb used MiXCR to reprocess the 5' RACE reads, holding one entry per CDR3 protein. The top ten clones hold over 2% of a sample with 2 million or so distinct CDR3 sequences, approximately 50% of them seen once. Sequenced material: blood. These receptor sequences come from a woman in her forties in good health. CDR3s include the opening cysteine and the closing phenylalanine or tryptophan. Each record gives: clone size, D gene, V gene, J gene, CDR3 protein, CDR3 DNA. The D gene is left open where the match is weak. Clone size is given for some rows only: seen once, a few or many times, or a class if the clone is expanded.

>NA|TRBD1|TRBV6-5|TRBJ2-7
CASSRQGVPYEQYF
TGTGCCAGCAGTAGACAGGGGGTCCCCTACGAGCAGTACTTC
>NA|TRBD2|TRBV28|TRBJ2-5
CASSSPSIAGVQETQYF
TGTGCCAGCAGTTCCCCCTCAATAGCGGGGGTTCAAGAGACCCAGTACTTC
>NA|TRBD1|TRBV10-3|TRBJ1-1
CAISPGQGISGAFF
TGTGCCATCAGTCCGGGACAGGGGATTTCCGGAGCTTTCTTT
>NA|NA|TRBV29-1|TRBJ1-4
CSVKYREKLFF
TGCAGCGTTAAATATAGGGAAAAACTGTTTTTT
>few|NA|TRBV12-3/TRBV12-4|TRBJ2-7
CASKWQEAYEQYF
TGTGCCAGTAAGTGGCAGGAGGCCTACGAGCAGTACTTC
>NA|NA|TRBV11-1|TRBJ2-3
CASTKGADTQYF
TGTGCCAGCACCAAGGGGGCAGATACGCAGTATTTT
>NA|NA|TRBV3-1|TRBJ1-5
CASSQGLKNQPQHF
TGTGCCAGCAGCCAAGGACTGAAAAATCAGCCCCAGCATTTT
>NA|NA|TRBV7-9|TRBJ2-3
CASRRPGSDTQYF
TGTGCCAGCAGGCGACCAGGGAGCGATACGCAGTATTTT
>NA|NA|TRBV6-2/TRBV6-3|TRBJ2-5
CASSWETVQETQYF
TGTGCCAGCAGCTGGGAGACAGTACAAGAGACCCAGTACTTC
>once|NA|TRBV28|TRBJ2-1
CASKRPGYNEQFF
TGTGCCAGCAAACGGCCAGGTTACAATGAGCAGTTCTTC
>NA|NA|TRBV5-5|TRBJ2-5
CASSWRVFETQYF
TGTGCCAGCAGCTGGCGGGTGTTCGAGACCCAGTACTTC
>few|TRBD1|TRBV27|TRBJ2-7
CATFKTGNTHEQYF
TGTGCCACCTTCAAGACAGGGAATACCCACGAGCAGTACTTC
>NA|TRBD1|TRBV7-3|TRBJ1-2
CASTEQPPGQFSYGYTF
TGTGCCAGCACTGAACAACCTCCGGGACAGTTTTCCTATGGCTACACCTTC
>NA|NA|TRBV10-3|TRBJ2-1
CAISESGGVGANEQFF
TGTGCCATCAGTGAGTCGGGGGGAGTGGGGGCCAATGAGCAGTTCTTC
>NA|NA|TRBV2|TRBJ1-5
CATQQGGQPQHF
TGTGCCACCCAACAGGGAGGTCAGCCCCAGCATTTT
>NA|TRBD2|TRBV20-1|TRBJ2-2
CSARVGGTSLNTGELFF
TGCAGTGCTAGAGTCGGGGGGACTAGCCTTAACACCGGGGAGCTGTTTTTT
>once|NA|TRBV4-1|TRBJ2-7
CASSQDPLSEQYF
TGCGCCAGCAGCCAAGATCCCTTGTCGGAACAGTACTTC
>NA|TRBD1|TRBV5-1|TRBJ2-5
CASSLERGRWETQYF
TGCGCCAGCAGCTTGGAAAGGGGGCGTTGGGAGACCCAGTACTTC
>few|TRBD2|TRBV25-1|TRBJ2-1
CASSATSGGASEQFF
TGTGCCAGCAGTGCTACTAGCGGGGGGGCCAGTGAGCAGTTCTTC
>NA|TRBD1|TRBV28|TRBJ2-3
CAATPPGTELTDTQYF
TGTGCCGCCACGCCACCAGGGACAGAACTCACAGATACGCAGTATTTT
>NA|TRBD2|TRBV29-1|TRBJ2-1
CSVETGGRDEQFF
TGCAGCGTTGAAACGGGGGGGCGCGATGAGCAGTTCTTC
>few|NA|TRBV4-1|TRBJ2-7
CASSHQGDYEQYF
TGCGCCAGCAGCCACCAGGGTGACTACGAGCAGTACTTC
>once|TRBD1|TRBV9|TRBJ2-5
CASSGTGGLLQETQYF
TGTGCCAGCAGCGGTACAGGGGGGCTACTACAAGAGACCCAGTACTTC
>NA|NA|TRBV2|TRBJ2-5
CASSEALRYGEGETQYF
TGTGCCAGCAGTGAAGCGCTTCGATACGGGGAAGGGGAGACCCAGTACTTC
>NA|TRBD1|TRBV7-2|TRBJ2-7
CASSLFPGTGTYEQYF
TGTGCCAGCAGCTTATTTCCAGGGACAGGGACCTACGAGCAGTACTTC
>NA|NA|TRBV20-1|TRBJ1-2
CSAPWGIYGYTF
TGCAGTGCGCCCTGGGGGATCTATGGCTACACCTTC
>once|NA|TRBV12-3/TRBV12-4|TRBJ2-1
CASSFGRVNEQFF
TGTGCCAGCAGTTTTGGGCGCGTGAATGAGCAGTTCTTC
>NA|TRBD1|TRBV5-1|TRBJ1-6
CASSLTGTGYNSLLHF
TGCGCCAGCAGCTTGACCGGGACAGGGTATAATTCACTCCTCCACTTT
>NA|NA|TRBV6-2/TRBV6-3|TRBJ2-7
CASSYSPRVGEQYF
TGTGCCAGCAGTTACTCGCCCAGGGTGGGCGAGCAGTACTTC
>NA|TRBD2|TRBV10-3|TRBJ2-7
CAISERLAGGEGYEQYF
TGTGCCATCAGTGAGAGGCTAGCGGGGGGAGAAGGCTACGAGCAGTACTTC
>NA|TRBD2|TRBV20-1|TRBJ2-3
CSARDRLAGPTDTQYF
TGCAGTGCTAGAGATCGACTAGCGGGCCCCACAGATACGCAGTATTTT